This entry is about one T cell receptor beta chain. Its specificity is unknown. The data belong to a study of lymphopenia after photon versus proton radiotherapy. Study-wide results and limits: Oligoclonal CD8+ Temra expansion after nadir drove photon patients' diversity drop. Survival link was tested only in deceased patients; proton benefit remains a possibility. Larger post-nadir TCR diversity loss correlated inversely with survival in deceased patients. Under photons, naive T cells and diversity fell while effector/memory populations rose.

TCRdb's table, derived via immunoSEQ multiplex PCR, lists solely in-frame clones and lacks some. The sample lists approximately 21,000 clones, roughly 85% seen once, with 18% in the top ten. V gave up 6 bases and J gave up 8 bases, with 19 bases separating them. Germline V CDR1 and CDR2: MNHNY, SVGAGI (reference sequence). This CDR3 is built from 14 residues. Sequencing was performed on peripheral blood, taken from a patient treated with photon-based radiotherapy. This receptor was taken from a man in his 60s with pancreatic cancer. This sequence joins TRBV6-6 and TRBJ1-2, with unresolved D. The CDR3 region has the DNA TGTGCCAGCAGATATGAAAATTGGGAATCAGGCTACACCTTC. Translation: CASRYENWESGYTF.